The 5 T cell receptor beta chains below were found in one sample sequenced in a study of regulatory T cells in long-lasting Graves disease. The time point here: newly diagnosed GD, antithyroid drugs for less than 3 months. PBMC RNA served as the TCR library source. Arm-PCR of CDR3 regions and iRepertoire HTBI primers were the basis on which TCR beta libraries were built. TCRdb passed the multiplex PCR reads through MiXCR, listing each CDR3 protein once. The table includes about 220,000 distinct CDR3 sequences, 18% detected once. The sample in question was peripheral blood mononuclear cells (PBMCs), obtained at new diagnosis, from a patient treated with antithyroid drugs. The receptor set was obtained from a female donor with Graves disease.

This chain joins TRBV2 and TRBJ2-7, with D possibly being TRBD1 (6 bases). This CDR3 comprises 13 residues. Germline-derived CDR1 and CDR2 are SNHLY and FYNNEI. Between the trimmed V and J ends, which lost 4 bases and 2 bases, there was a span of 9 bases. CDR3 residues: CASSVRQAYEQYF. The DNA for the CDR3 is TGTGCCAGCAGTGTCCGACAGGCCTACGAGCAGTACTTC. Combining the CDR3 with reference TRBV2 and TRBJ2-7 gives the whole variable domain EPEVTQTPSHQVTQMGQEVILRCVPISNHLYFYWYRQILGQKVEFLVSFYNNEISEKSEIFDDQFSVERPDGSNFTLKIRSTKLEDSAMYFCASSVRQAYEQYFGPGTRLTVT.

V and J are TRBV6-1 and TRBJ1-5; maybe TRBD1 (6 bases). Germline-derived CDR1 and CDR2 are MNHNS and SASEGT. Trimming left V 0 bases short and J 0 bases short, with 15 bases between. The CDR3 is 18 amino acids. The CDR3 bases are TGTGCCAGCAGTGAAGCGCAGGGGTGGTTCATTAGCAATCAGCCCCAGCATTTT. Amino acid sequence: CASSEAQGWFISNQPQHF.

This clonotype was picked up many times. The CDR3: CSASTGGWETQYF. The DNA for the CDR3 is TGCAGTGCTTCGACAGGGGGGTGGGAGACCCAGTACTTC. This rearrangement joins TRBV20-1 to TRBJ2-5, with 9 bases matching TRBD1. After removal of 5 bases from V and 5 bases from J, the junction contained 6 bases not matched to a gene. Per the germline V gene, CDR1 is DFQATT and CDR2 is SNEGSKA (reference sequence). The CDR3 is 13 amino acids.

This clonotype was seen more than once but under ten times. This chain uses TRBV6-2 or TRBV6-3 with TRBJ2-1; 11 bases map to TRBD2. Germline CDR1 reads MNHEY; CDR2 reads SVGEGT. V was pared by 2 bases and J by 7 bases, with 4 bases of the junction left unmatched. The CDR3 covers 15 residues. The CDR3 DNA follows: TGTGCCAGCAGTTACACGGCTAGCGGGAGGAATGAGCAGTTCTTC. It yields the protein CASSYTASGRNEQFF.

This clonotype was seen more than once but under ten times. V and J are TRBV4-1 and TRBJ2-1, with 9 bases identical to TRBD2. Trimming at V came to 1 base and at J to 7 bases, leaving 8 bases not matched to a gene. Germline CDR1 and CDR2: MGHRA and YSYEKL. The CDR3 sequence is 16 residues long. The CDR3 bases are TGCGCCAGCAGCCAAGGGGTAGCGGGAGACTCGAATGAGCAGTTCTTC. Translated, it gives CASSQGVAGDSNEQFF.